The source of this T cell receptor (beta chain) is a study of cytomegalovirus exposure and HLA in healthy donors. This PCR relied on a set of 60 Vbeta primers and 13 Jbeta primers. TCRdb keeps only in-frame clones here, not all; method: immunoSEQ multiplex PCR. The sample lists around 200,000 clones; 62% were seen once. V gave up 6 bases and J gave up 7 bases; unmatched junction bases: 16. Germline V gene sequence: CDR1 SGHVS, CDR2 FQNEAQ. The CDR3 sequence is 16 residues long. The origin of this receptor is a man aged 40-49 years in good health and CMV-seronegative. The V and J genes are TRBV7-8 and TRBJ1-2; TRBD1 matches 8 bases. The sequenced sample consisted of PBMCs. CDR3: CASSQDRAPLISGYTF. CDR3 in DNA: TGTGCCAGCAGTCAGGACAGGGCACCGTTAATCTCTGGCTACACCTTC. The variable domain in full, with the rest retrieved from reference TRBV7-8 and TRBJ1-2, is GAGVSQSPRYKVAKRGQDVALRCDPISGHVSLFWYQQALGQGPEFLTYFQNEAQLDKSGLPSDRFFAERPEGSVSTLKIQRTQQEDSAVYLCASSQDRAPLISGYTFGSGTRLTVV.